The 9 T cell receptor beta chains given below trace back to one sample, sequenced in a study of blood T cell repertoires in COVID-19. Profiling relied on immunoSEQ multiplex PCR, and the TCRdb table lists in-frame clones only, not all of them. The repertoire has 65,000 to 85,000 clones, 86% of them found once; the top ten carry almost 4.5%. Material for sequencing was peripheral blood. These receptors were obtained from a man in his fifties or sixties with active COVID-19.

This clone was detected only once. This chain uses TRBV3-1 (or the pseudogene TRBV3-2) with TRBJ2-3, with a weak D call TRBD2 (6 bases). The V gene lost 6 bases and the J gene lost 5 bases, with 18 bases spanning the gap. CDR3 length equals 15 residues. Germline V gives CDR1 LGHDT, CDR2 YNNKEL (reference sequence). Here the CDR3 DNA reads TGTGCCAGCAGACTTGACATGGGAGGTGAAGATACGCAGTATTTT. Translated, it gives CASRLDMGGEDTQYF.

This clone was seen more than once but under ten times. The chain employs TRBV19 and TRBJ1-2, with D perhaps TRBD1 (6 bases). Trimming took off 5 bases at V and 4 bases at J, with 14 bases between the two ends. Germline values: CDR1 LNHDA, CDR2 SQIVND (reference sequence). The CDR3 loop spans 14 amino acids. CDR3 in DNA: TGTGCCAGTAGTGGACAGAAAGGGGCCTATGGCTACACCTTC. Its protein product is CASSGQKGAYGYTF.

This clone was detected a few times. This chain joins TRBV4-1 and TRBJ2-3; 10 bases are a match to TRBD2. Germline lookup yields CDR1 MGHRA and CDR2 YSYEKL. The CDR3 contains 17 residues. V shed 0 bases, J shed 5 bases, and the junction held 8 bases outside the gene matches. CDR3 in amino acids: CASSQDRASGGGDTQYF. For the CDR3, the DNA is TGCGCCAGCAGCCAAGATAGGGCTAGCGGGGGTGGAGATACGCAGTATTTT.

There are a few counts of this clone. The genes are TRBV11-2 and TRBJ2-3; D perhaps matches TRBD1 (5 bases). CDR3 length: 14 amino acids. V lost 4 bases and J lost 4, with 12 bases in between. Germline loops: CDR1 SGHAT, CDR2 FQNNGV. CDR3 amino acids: CASSSLRQPDTQYF. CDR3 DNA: TGTGCCAGCAGCTCTTTGCGACAGCCAGATACGCAGTATTTT.

In nucleotides, the CDR3 is TGTGCCAGCAGCCTCGGGACTAGCGGGGGGCTAGAGACCCAGTACTTC. Translated, it gives CASSLGTSGGLETQYF. This chain connects TRBV3-1 (or the pseudogene TRBV3-2) to TRBJ2-5; 15 nucleotides line up with TRBD2. Per the germline V gene, CDR1 is LGHDT and CDR2 is YNNKEL (reference sequence). This CDR3 is 16 amino acids long. V dropped 4 bases and J dropped 4; count of bases not matched to a gene: 4.

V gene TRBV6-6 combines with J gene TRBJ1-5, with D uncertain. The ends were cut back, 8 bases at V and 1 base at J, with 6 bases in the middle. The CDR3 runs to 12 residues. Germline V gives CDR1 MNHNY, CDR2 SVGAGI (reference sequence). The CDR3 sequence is CASALSNQPQHF. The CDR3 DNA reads TGTGCCAGCGCTCTAAGCAATCAGCCCCAGCATTTT.

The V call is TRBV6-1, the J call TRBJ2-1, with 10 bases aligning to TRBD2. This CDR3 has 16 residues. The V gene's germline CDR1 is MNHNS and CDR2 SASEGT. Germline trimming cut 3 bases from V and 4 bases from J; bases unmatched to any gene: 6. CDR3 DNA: TGTGCCAGCAGTGATCTTATAGCGGGGGGTTACAATGAGCAGTTCTTC. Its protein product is CASSDLIAGGYNEQFF.

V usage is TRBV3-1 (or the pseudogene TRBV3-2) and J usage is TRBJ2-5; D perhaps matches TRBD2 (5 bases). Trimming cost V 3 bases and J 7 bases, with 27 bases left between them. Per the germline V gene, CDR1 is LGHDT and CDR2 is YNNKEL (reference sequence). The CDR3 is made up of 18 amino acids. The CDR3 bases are TGTGCCAGCAGCCAGCCCTGGGAGTCTTCTGGCAAAATTGGGACCCAGTACTTC. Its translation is CASSQPWESSGKIGTQYF.

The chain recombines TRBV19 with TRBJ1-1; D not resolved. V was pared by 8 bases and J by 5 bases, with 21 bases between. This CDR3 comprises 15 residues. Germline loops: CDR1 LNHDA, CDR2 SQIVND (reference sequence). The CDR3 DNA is TGTGCCAGTCAAAGAGTGTACACCACGGGGACTGAAGCTTTCTTT. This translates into CASQRVYTTGTEAFF.